Detailed here is one T cell receptor beta chain. Its cognate antigen is unknown. Generated by immunoSEQ multiplex PCR, the TCRdb table keeps only in-frame clones and is missing some. In the table there are approximately 75,000 clones, 75% to 85% of which are singletons. The data were obtained in a study of OX40 agonist ivuxolimab in advanced cancers. The overall study: Males comprised 70% to 90% of the group, whose mean age was roughly 64 years (range roughly 20 to 85).

CDR1 and CDR2 from the germline V gene are MDHEN and SYDVKM. CDR3 size: 11 residues. Trimming removed 3 bases at V and 6 bases at J, with 2 bases between. Study-level findings and limits: Among the lowest peripheral clonal expansion occurred in 0.1-3.0 mg/kg partial responders.

This sequence originates from an adult with an advanced solid tumor such as melanoma, head and neck, liver or kidney cancer. This rearrangement joins TRBV28 to TRBJ1-4; D gene unclear. The sequencing used CD4+ or CD8+ T cells sorted from blood, collected in a trial of the OX40 agonist ivuxolimab. CDR3 protein: CASSLDEKLFF. The CDR3 nucleotides read TGTGCCAGCAGTTTGGATGAAAAACTGTTTTTT. The variable domain in full, completed from reference TRBV28 and TRBJ1-4, reads DVKVTQSSRYLVKRTGEKVFLECVQDMDHENMFWYRQDPGLGLRLIYFSYDVKMKEKGDIPEGYSVSREKKERFSLILESASTNQTSMYLCASSLDEKLFFGSGTQLSVL.